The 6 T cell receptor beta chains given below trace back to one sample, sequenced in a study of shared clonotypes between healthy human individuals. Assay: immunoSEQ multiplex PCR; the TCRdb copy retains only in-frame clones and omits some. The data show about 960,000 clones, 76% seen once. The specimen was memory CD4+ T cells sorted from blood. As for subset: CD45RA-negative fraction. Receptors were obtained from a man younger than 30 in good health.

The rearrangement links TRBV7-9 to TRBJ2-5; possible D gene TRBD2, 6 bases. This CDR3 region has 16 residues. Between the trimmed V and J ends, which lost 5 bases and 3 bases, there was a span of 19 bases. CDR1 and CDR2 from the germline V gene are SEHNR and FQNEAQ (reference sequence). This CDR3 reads CASSLALGGYKETQYF. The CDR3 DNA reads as TGTGCCAGCAGCCTGGCCCTTGGGGGGTACAAAGAGACCCAGTACTTC. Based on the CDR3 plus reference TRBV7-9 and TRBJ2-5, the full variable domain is DTGVSQNPRHKITKRGQNVTFRCDPISEHNRLYWYRQTLGQGPEFLTYFQNEAQLEKSRLLSDRFSAERPKGSFSTLEIQRTEQGDSAMYLCASSLALGGYKETQYFGPGTRLLVL.

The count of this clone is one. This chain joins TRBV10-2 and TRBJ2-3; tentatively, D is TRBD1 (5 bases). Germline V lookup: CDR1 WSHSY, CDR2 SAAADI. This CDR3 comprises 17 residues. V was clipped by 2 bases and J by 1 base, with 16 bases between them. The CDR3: CASSENSLTARTDTQYF. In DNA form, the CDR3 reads TGCGCCAGCAGTGAGAATTCTTTGACAGCACGCACAGATACGCAGTATTTT.

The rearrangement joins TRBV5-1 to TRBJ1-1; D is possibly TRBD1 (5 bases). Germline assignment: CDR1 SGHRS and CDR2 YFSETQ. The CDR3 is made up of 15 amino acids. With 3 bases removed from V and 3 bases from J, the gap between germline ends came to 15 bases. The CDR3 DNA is TGCGCCAGCAGCTCCCGGACGGCGACAGACACTGAAGCTTTCTTT. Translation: CASSSRTATDTEAFF.

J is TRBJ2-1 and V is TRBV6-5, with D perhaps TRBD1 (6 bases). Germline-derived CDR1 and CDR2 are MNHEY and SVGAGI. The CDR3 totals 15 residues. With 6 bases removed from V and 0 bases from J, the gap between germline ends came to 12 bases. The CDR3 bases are TGTGCCAGCAGAGCGACAGGATACTCCTACAATGAGCAGTTCTTC. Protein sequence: CASRATGYSYNEQFF.

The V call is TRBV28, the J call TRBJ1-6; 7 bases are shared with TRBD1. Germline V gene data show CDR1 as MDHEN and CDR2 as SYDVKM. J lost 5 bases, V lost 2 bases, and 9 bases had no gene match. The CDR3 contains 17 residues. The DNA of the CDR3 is TGTGCCAGCAGTTTAATGTTGGCAGGGGGGGATAATTCACCCCTCCACTTT. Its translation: CASSLMLAGGDNSPLHF.

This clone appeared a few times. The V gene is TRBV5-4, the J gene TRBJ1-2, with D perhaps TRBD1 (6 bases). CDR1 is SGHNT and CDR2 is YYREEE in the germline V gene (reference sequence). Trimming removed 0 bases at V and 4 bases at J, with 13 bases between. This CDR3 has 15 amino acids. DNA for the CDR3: TGTGCCAGCAGCTTGGGAGGGCAGGGGATCTATGGCTACACCTTC. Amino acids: CASSLGGQGIYGYTF.